A selection of T cell receptor beta chains follows, all from one sample in a study of CD8 T cells in Susac syndrome. TCRdb redid the calling of the immunoSEQ multiplex PCR reads with MiXCR, one entry per CDR3 protein. The sample includes approximately 150,000 distinct CDR3 sequences, 85% to 95% of them seen just once. The sequenced material came from CD4+ T cells from PBMCs. The receptors come from a human donor with multiple sclerosis. CDR3s include the opening cysteine and the closing phenylalanine or tryptophan. The D gene is left open where the match is weak. Expanded clones get a size class; other rows say once, few or many, or leave the size out.

clone_size: .
d_call: .
j_call: TRBJ1-2
v_call: TRBV3-1
cdr3_aa: CASSQGAYGYTF
cdr3_nt: TGTGCCAGCAGCCAGGGGGCTTATGGCTACACCTTC

clone_size: .
d_call: .
j_call: TRBJ2-1
v_call: TRBV24-1
cdr3_aa: CATSSRRRNRSYNEQFF
cdr3_nt: TGTGCCACCAGTTCTCGACGGAGGAACCGATCCTACAATGAGCAGTTCTTC

clone_size: .
d_call: .
j_call: TRBJ2-7
v_call: TRBV11-2
cdr3_aa: CASSPIARLGGYEQYF
cdr3_nt: TGTGCCAGCAGCCCCATCGCACGGCTAGGGGGCTACGAGCAGTACTTC

clone_size: .
d_call: .
j_call: TRBJ2-1
v_call: TRBV29-1
cdr3_aa: CSVRAGIYNEQFF
cdr3_nt: TGCAGCGTTAGGGCAGGGATCTACAATGAGCAGTTCTTC

clone_size: .
d_call: .
j_call: TRBJ1-2
v_call: TRBV7-9
cdr3_aa: CASTIGETYGYTF
cdr3_nt: TGTGCCAGCACCATAGGGGAAACCTATGGCTACACCTTC

clone_size: .
d_call: .
j_call: TRBJ2-3
v_call: TRBV28
cdr3_aa: CASEVPLSTDTQYF
cdr3_nt: TGTGCCAGCGAGGTTCCCCTTAGCACAGATACGCAGTATTTT

clone_size: .
d_call: TRBD1
j_call: TRBJ2-7
v_call: TRBV29-1
cdr3_aa: CSVAGQGFYEQYF
cdr3_nt: TGCAGCGTTGCGGGACAGGGTTTCTACGAGCAGTACTTC

clone_size: .
d_call: .
j_call: TRBJ2-2
v_call: TRBV6-1
cdr3_aa: CASRRGLYANTGELFF
cdr3_nt: TGTGCCAGCAGGAGAGGACTGTACGCGAACACCGGGGAGCTGTTTTTT

clone_size: .
d_call: .
j_call: TRBJ1-2
v_call: TRBV30
cdr3_aa: CAWSGADQGWVYGYTF
cdr3_nt: TGTGCCTGGAGTGGGGCCGATCAGGGATGGGTGTATGGCTACACCTTC

clone_size: .
d_call: TRBD2
j_call: TRBJ2-3
v_call: TRBV7-3
cdr3_aa: CASSKRGENTDTQYF
cdr3_nt: TGTGCCAGCAGTAAACGGGGGGAGAACACAGATACGCAGTATTTT

clone_size: .
d_call: .
j_call: TRBJ1-3
v_call: TRBV7-9
cdr3_aa: CASSSSGTAGNTIYF
cdr3_nt: TGTGCCAGCAGCTCGTCCGGGACGGCTGGAAACACCATATATTTT

clone_size: .
d_call: TRBD1
j_call: TRBJ2-7
v_call: TRBV14
cdr3_aa: CASSWGQVTYEQYF
cdr3_nt: TGTGCCAGCAGCTGGGGACAGGTAACCTACGAGCAGTACTTC

clone_size: .
d_call: .
j_call: TRBJ2-7
v_call: TRBV2
cdr3_aa: CASRETYEQYF
cdr3_nt: TGTGCCAGCAGGGAAACCTACGAGCAGTACTTC

clone_size: .
d_call: .
j_call: TRBJ1-6
v_call: TRBV6-1
cdr3_aa: CASEGNNSPLHF
cdr3_nt: TGTGCCAGCGAAGGGAATAATTCACCCCTCCACTTT

clone_size: .
d_call: .
j_call: TRBJ1-1
v_call: TRBV12-3/TRBV12-4
cdr3_aa: CASRGGNTEAFF
cdr3_nt: TGTGCCAGCCGTGGCGGGAACACTGAAGCTTTCTTT

clone_size: once
d_call: .
j_call: TRBJ2-1
v_call: TRBV20-1
cdr3_aa: CSAKRALEQFF
cdr3_nt: TGCAGTGCTAAGCGGGCCTTGGAGCAGTTCTTC

clone_size: .
d_call: TRBD2
j_call: TRBJ2-5
v_call: TRBV9
cdr3_aa: CASSRDSSGGRETQYF
cdr3_nt: TGTGCCAGCAGCCGCGACTCCTCGGGAGGTAGAGAGACCCAGTACTTC

clone_size: .
d_call: .
j_call: TRBJ2-4
v_call: TRBV4-1
cdr3_aa: CASTPSGGNIQYF
cdr3_nt: TGCGCCAGCACTCCGTCCGGGGGTAACATTCAGTACTTC

clone_size: few
d_call: .
j_call: TRBJ2-7
v_call: TRBV18
cdr3_aa: CASSPRRGYEQYF
cdr3_nt: TGTGCCAGCTCACCCCGGAGAGGATACGAGCAGTACTTC

clone_size: once
d_call: TRBD2
j_call: TRBJ2-1
v_call: TRBV3-1
cdr3_aa: CASSQEISLAGAGNEQFF
cdr3_nt: TGTGCCAGCAGCCAAGAAATAAGTCTAGCGGGAGCAGGCAATGAGCAGTTCTTC

clone_size: .
d_call: TRBD2
j_call: TRBJ2-5
v_call: TRBV24-1
cdr3_aa: CATSDLREGKETQYF
cdr3_nt: TGTGCCACCAGTGATCTGCGGGAGGGGAAGGAGACCCAGTACTTC

clone_size: .
d_call: .
j_call: TRBJ1-1
v_call: TRBV7-2
cdr3_aa: CASSQQSNTEAFF
cdr3_nt: TGTGCCAGCAGTCAACAGTCGAACACTGAAGCTTTCTTT

clone_size: .
d_call: .
j_call: TRBJ1-2
v_call: TRBV29-1
cdr3_aa: CSVEPGQEGYTF
cdr3_nt: TGCAGCGTTGAACCGGGACAAGAAGGCTACACCTTC

clone_size: .
d_call: .
j_call: TRBJ2-5
v_call: TRBV18
cdr3_aa: CASSLTAQETQYF
cdr3_nt: TGTGCCAGCTCTTTGACAGCCCAAGAGACCCAGTACTTC

clone_size: few
d_call: .
j_call: TRBJ1-5
v_call: TRBV12-3/TRBV12-4
cdr3_aa: CASSLQGGQPQHF
cdr3_nt: TGTGCCAGCAGCTTACAGGGCGGTCAGCCCCAGCATTTT

clone_size: .
d_call: .
j_call: TRBJ2-5
v_call: TRBV20-1
cdr3_aa: CSIMGGQETQYF
cdr3_nt: TGCAGTATTATGGGGGGCCAAGAGACCCAGTACTTC

clone_size: .
d_call: .
j_call: TRBJ2-2
v_call: TRBV9
cdr3_aa: CASSGSGYTGELFF
cdr3_nt: TGTGCCAGCAGCGGTTCAGGGTACACCGGGGAGCTGTTTTTT

clone_size: .
d_call: TRBD2
j_call: TRBJ2-2
v_call: TRBV14
cdr3_aa: CASSQVGRGAFTGELFF
cdr3_nt: TGTGCCAGCAGCCAAGTGGGGAGGGGCGCCTTCACCGGGGAGCTGTTTTTT

clone_size: .
d_call: .
j_call: TRBJ2-7
v_call: TRBV20-1
cdr3_aa: CSAKTDSYEQYF
cdr3_nt: TGCAGTGCAAAAACCGACTCCTACGAGCAGTACTTC

clone_size: .
d_call: .
j_call: TRBJ2-1
v_call: TRBV20-1
cdr3_aa: CSARDSSPRGAHETYNEQFF
cdr3_nt: TGCAGTGCTAGAGACTCCAGCCCAAGGGGAGCTCACGAGACTTACAATGAGCAGTTCTTC

clone_size: few
d_call: .
j_call: TRBJ1-4
v_call: TRBV11-2
cdr3_aa: CASSLGSGDRIPREGLFF
cdr3_nt: TGTGCCAGCAGCTTAGGTTCGGGGGATCGTATCCCTCGGGAGGGGCTGTTTTTT

clone_size: .
d_call: .
j_call: TRBJ1-6
v_call: TRBV7-2
cdr3_aa: CASSLALGTINSPLHF
cdr3_nt: TGTGCCAGCAGCTTAGCTCTGGGGACCATTAATTCACCCCTCCACTTT

clone_size: .
d_call: TRBD2
j_call: TRBJ2-1
v_call: TRBV7-3
cdr3_aa: CASSRGLAYNEQFF
cdr3_nt: TGTGCCAGCAGCCGAGGACTAGCTTACAATGAGCAGTTCTTC

clone_size: .
d_call: .
j_call: TRBJ1-1
v_call: TRBV28
cdr3_aa: CASRPRLNTEAFF
cdr3_nt: TGTGCCAGCAGGCCTAGGTTGAACACTGAAGCTTTCTTT

clone_size: .
d_call: .
j_call: TRBJ2-1
v_call: TRBV24-1
cdr3_aa: CATSDSNLSRNEQFF
cdr3_nt: TGTGCCACCAGTGATTCAAACCTTAGCAGGAATGAGCAGTTCTTC

clone_size: .
d_call: TRBD1
j_call: TRBJ1-1
v_call: TRBV30
cdr3_aa: CAWSVWGDRGNTEAFF
cdr3_nt: TGTGCCTGGAGTGTATGGGGGGACAGGGGAAACACTGAAGCTTTCTTT

clone_size: .
d_call: .
j_call: TRBJ2-7
v_call: TRBV6-2/TRBV6-3
cdr3_aa: CASSYRGFTYEQYF
cdr3_nt: TGTGCCAGCAGTTACAGGGGATTTACCTACGAGCAGTACTTC

clone_size: .
d_call: .
j_call: TRBJ2-4
v_call: TRBV7-3
cdr3_aa: CASSSTGAKNIQYF
cdr3_nt: TGTGCCAGCAGCTCGACGGGGGCCAAAAACATTCAGTACTTC

clone_size: .
d_call: .
j_call: TRBJ2-3
v_call: TRBV7-2
cdr3_aa: CASSTGLSDTQYF
cdr3_nt: TGTGCCAGCAGCACAGGGTTATCAGATACGCAGTATTTT

clone_size: .
d_call: TRBD1
j_call: TRBJ1-5
v_call: TRBV24-1
cdr3_aa: CATRGTGNQPQHF
cdr3_nt: TGTGCCACCAGGGGGACAGGCAATCAGCCCCAGCATTTT

clone_size: .
d_call: .
j_call: TRBJ2-2
v_call: TRBV3-1
cdr3_aa: CASSPGTGELFF
cdr3_nt: TGTGCCAGCAGCCCCGGCACCGGGGAGCTGTTTTTT

clone_size: .
d_call: .
j_call: TRBJ1-5
v_call: TRBV30
cdr3_aa: CAWDRGGNQPQHF
cdr3_nt: TGTGCCTGGGACCGAGGAGGCAATCAGCCCCAGCATTTT

clone_size: .
d_call: .
j_call: TRBJ1-4
v_call: TRBV20-1
cdr3_aa: CSFWGLNEKLFF
cdr3_nt: TGCAGTTTTTGGGGCCTTAATGAAAAACTGTTTTTT

clone_size: few
d_call: TRBD1
j_call: TRBJ2-7
v_call: TRBV30
cdr3_aa: CAWNPDRISYEQYF
cdr3_nt: TGTGCCTGGAACCCGGACAGGATATCCTACGAGCAGTACTTC

clone_size: .
d_call: TRBD1
j_call: TRBJ2-5
v_call: TRBV29-1
cdr3_aa: CSYDRGSETQYF
cdr3_nt: TGCAGCTATGACAGGGGGAGCGAGACCCAGTACTTC

clone_size: .
d_call: .
j_call: TRBJ2-7
v_call: TRBV5-1
cdr3_aa: CASNGPGEQYF
cdr3_nt: TGCGCCAGCAACGGGCCGGGCGAGCAGTACTTC

clone_size: .
d_call: TRBD1
j_call: TRBJ2-5
v_call: TRBV24-1
cdr3_aa: CATGRTGGGETQYF
cdr3_nt: TGTGCCACAGGTCGCACAGGGGGCGGAGAGACCCAGTACTTC

clone_size: .
d_call: .
j_call: TRBJ1-1
v_call: TRBV7-3
cdr3_aa: CASSLSPMNTEAFF
cdr3_nt: TGTGCCAGCAGCTTAAGCCCCATGAACACTGAAGCTTTCTTT

clone_size: .
d_call: TRBD1
j_call: TRBJ2-7
v_call: TRBV20-1
cdr3_aa: CSARPVSGTGMTYEQYF
cdr3_nt: TGCAGTGCTAGACCTGTTTCCGGGACAGGGATGACCTACGAGCAGTACTTC

clone_size: .
d_call: .
j_call: TRBJ2-2
v_call: TRBV7-8
cdr3_aa: CASSGSGSNTGELFF
cdr3_nt: TGTGCCAGCAGCGGCAGCGGGTCTAACACCGGGGAGCTGTTTTTT

clone_size: .
d_call: .
j_call: TRBJ1-2
v_call: TRBV9
cdr3_aa: CASSVGGGGYTF
cdr3_nt: TGTGCCAGCAGCGTCGGGGGGGGAGGCTACACCTTC

clone_size: once
d_call: .
j_call: TRBJ2-7
v_call: TRBV9
cdr3_aa: CASSVEATRLSYEQYF
cdr3_nt: TGTGCCAGCAGCGTAGAAGCGACACGACTCTCCTACGAGCAGTACTTC

clone_size: .
d_call: TRBD1
j_call: TRBJ1-2
v_call: TRBV30
cdr3_aa: CARTQGAFGYTF
cdr3_nt: TGTGCCCGGACCCAGGGGGCGTTTGGCTACACCTTC

clone_size: .
d_call: .
j_call: TRBJ2-2
v_call: TRBV6-1
cdr3_aa: CASSGLAGAYTGELFF
cdr3_nt: TGTGCCAGCAGTGGGTTGGCAGGGGCATACACCGGGGAGCTGTTTTTT

clone_size: .
d_call: .
j_call: TRBJ2-4
v_call: TRBV27
cdr3_aa: CASPPLQYF
cdr3_nt: TGTGCCAGCCCTCCGCTTCAGTACTTC